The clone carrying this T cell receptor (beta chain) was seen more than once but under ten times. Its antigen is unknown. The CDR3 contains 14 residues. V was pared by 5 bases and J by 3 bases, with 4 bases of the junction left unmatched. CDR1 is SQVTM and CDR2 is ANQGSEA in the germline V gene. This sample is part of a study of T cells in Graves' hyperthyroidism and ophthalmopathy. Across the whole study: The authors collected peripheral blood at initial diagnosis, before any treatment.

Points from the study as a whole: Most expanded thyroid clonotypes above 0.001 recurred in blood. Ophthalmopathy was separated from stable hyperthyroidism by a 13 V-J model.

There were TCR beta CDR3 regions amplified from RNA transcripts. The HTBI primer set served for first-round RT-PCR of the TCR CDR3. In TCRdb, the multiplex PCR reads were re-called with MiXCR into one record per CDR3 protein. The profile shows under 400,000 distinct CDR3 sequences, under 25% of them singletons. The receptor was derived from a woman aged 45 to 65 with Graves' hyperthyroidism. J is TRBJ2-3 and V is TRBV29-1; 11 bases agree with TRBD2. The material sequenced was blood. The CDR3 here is CSVWASGRTDTQYF. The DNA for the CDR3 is TGCAGCGTTTGGGCTAGCGGGAGGACAGATACGCAGTATTTT.